This T cell receptor (beta chain) was documented in a study of blood T cell repertoires in COVID-19. Across the whole study: Samples taken during acute and convalescent COVID-19 were collected in the United States, Italy and Spain. T cells, B-cell-depleted T cells, or PBMCs supplied cDNA or gDNA.

CDR3 length: 15 residues. Trimming cost V 7 bases and J 0 bases, with 10 bases left between them. CDR1 is LNHDA and CDR2 is SQIVND in the germline V gene (reference sequence). In the authors' workflow: Amplification of reference gene primers provided the estimated nucleated cell counts. This table comes from immunoSEQ multiplex PCR, and its TCRdb copy is limited to in-frame clones, with some not included. V and J calls plus clone size are reproduced from that table; the DNA served to infer D and trimming. The sample holds approximately 390,000 clones, approximately 89% seen once. During active infection, Seattle patients enrolled and were then monitored through disease.

Sequenced input: peripheral blood. This clonotype originated in a woman aged 60 to 75 with COVID-19, enrolled during active disease. This chain uses TRBV19 with TRBJ1-6; D unclear. CDR3 DNA sequence: TGTGCCAGTACCCCGCGGAGCTCCTATAATTCACCCCTCCACTTT. It codes for CASTPRSSYNSPLHF.